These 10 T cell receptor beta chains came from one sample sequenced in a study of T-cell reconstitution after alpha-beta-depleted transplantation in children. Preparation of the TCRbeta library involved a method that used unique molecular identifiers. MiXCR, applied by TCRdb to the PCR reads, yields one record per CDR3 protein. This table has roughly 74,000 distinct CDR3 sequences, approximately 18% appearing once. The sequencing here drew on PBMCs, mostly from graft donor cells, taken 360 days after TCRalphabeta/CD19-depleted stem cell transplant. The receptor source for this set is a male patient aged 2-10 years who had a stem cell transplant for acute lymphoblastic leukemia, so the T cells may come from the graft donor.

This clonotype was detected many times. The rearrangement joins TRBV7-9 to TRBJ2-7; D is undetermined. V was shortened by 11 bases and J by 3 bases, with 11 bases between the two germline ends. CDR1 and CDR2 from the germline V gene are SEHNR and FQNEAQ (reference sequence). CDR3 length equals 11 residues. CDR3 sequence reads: CASGANYEQYF. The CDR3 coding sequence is TGTGCCTCTGGTGCAAACTACGAGCAGTACTTC.

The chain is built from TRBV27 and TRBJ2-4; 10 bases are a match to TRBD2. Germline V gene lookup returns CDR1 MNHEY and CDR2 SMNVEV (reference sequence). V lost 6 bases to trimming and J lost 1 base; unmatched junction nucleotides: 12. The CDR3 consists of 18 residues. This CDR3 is CASRKLAGEGAAKNIQYF. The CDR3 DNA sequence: TGTGCCAGCAGAAAGCTAGCGGGAGAGGGGGCGGCCAAAAACATTCAGTACTTC.

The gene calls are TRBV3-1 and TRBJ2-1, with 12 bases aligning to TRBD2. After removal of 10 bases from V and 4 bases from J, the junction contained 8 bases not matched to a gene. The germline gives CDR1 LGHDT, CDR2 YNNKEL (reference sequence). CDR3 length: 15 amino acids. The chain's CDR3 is CATCIGLAGYNEQFF. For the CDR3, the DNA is TGTGCCACCTGCATTGGACTAGCGGGGTACAATGAGCAGTTCTTC.

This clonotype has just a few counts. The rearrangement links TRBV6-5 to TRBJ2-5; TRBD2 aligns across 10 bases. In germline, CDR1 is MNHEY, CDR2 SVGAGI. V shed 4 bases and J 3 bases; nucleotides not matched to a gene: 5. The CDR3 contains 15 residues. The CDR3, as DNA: TGTGCCAGCAGTTCATTAGCGGGAGGCGAAGAGACCCAGTACTTC. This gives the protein CASSSLAGGEETQYF.

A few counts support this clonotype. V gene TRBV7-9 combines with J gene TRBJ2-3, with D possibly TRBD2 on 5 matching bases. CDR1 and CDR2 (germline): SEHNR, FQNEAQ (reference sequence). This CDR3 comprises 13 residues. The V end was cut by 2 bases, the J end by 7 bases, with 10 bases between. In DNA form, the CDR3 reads TGTGCCAGCAGCTTAAGGACTCTACATACGCAGTATTTT. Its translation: CASSLRTLHTQYF.

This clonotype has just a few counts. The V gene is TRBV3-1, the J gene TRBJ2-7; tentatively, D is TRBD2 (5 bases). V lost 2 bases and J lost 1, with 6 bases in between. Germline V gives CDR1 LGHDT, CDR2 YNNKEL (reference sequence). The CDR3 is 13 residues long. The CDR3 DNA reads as TGTGCCAGCAGCCAATGGACTTCCTACGAGCAGTACTTC. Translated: CASSQWTSYEQYF.

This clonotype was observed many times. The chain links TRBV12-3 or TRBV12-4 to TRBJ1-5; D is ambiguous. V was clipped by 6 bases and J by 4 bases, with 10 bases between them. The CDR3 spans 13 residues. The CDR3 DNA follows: TGTGCCAGCAGCCCGGACCCGAATCAGCCCCAGCATTTT. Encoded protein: CASSPDPNQPQHF.

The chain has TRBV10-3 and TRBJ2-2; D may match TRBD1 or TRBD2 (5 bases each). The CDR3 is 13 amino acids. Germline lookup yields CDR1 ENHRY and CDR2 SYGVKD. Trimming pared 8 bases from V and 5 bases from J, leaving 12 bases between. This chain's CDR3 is CAIRKGRTGELFF. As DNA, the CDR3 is TGTGCCATCCGAAAGGGACGAACCGGGGAGCTGTTTTTT.

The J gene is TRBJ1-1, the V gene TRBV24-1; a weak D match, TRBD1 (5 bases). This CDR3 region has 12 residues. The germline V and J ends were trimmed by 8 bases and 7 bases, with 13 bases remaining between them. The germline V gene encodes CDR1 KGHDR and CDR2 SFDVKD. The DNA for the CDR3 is TGTGCCACCACGAGGGGCTCGGGTGAAGCTTTCTTT. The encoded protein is CATTRGSGEAFF.

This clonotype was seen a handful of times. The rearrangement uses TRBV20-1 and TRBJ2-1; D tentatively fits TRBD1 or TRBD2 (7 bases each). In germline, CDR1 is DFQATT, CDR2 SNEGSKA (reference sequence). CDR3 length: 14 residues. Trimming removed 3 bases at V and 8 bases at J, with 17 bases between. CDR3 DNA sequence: TGCAGTGCTAGCGGGGGGACAGATTTTTATGAGCAGTTCTTC. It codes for CSASGGTDFYEQFF.